This T cell receptor (beta chain) was retrieved from a study of early T cells in non-severe SARS-CoV-2 infection. The wider study: The authors sequenced bulk RNA from unsorted whole blood, leaving chains unpaired. Study observations and caveats: Matches to VDJdb favored anti-spike CD8 responses and missed private and CD4 specificities.

By share of the sample, this clonotype is medium-sized. The antigen is not known. Individual cDNA molecules carried attached unique molecular identifiers. Using its own MiXCR run on the 5' RACE reads, TCRdb lists one record per CDR3 protein. Of nearly 80,000 distinct CDR3 sequences in the sample, more than 10% are singletons; the top ten hold approximately 1.1%. CDR1 is LNHDA and CDR2 is SQIVND in the germline V gene (reference sequence). This CDR3 region has 14 residues. Unmatched junction bases numbered 7, after V lost 7 bases and J lost 5 bases. The clonotype originates from an adult who was a healthcare worker with PCR-confirmed SARS-CoV-2 infection or an uninfected control (not recorded which). The source material was whole blood. The rearrangement links TRBV19 to TRBJ2-2, with 7 bases that match TRBD1. CDR3 residues: CASKGQLDTGELFF. CDR3 in DNA: TGTGCCAGTAAGGGACAGCTTGATACCGGGGAGCTGTTTTTT.